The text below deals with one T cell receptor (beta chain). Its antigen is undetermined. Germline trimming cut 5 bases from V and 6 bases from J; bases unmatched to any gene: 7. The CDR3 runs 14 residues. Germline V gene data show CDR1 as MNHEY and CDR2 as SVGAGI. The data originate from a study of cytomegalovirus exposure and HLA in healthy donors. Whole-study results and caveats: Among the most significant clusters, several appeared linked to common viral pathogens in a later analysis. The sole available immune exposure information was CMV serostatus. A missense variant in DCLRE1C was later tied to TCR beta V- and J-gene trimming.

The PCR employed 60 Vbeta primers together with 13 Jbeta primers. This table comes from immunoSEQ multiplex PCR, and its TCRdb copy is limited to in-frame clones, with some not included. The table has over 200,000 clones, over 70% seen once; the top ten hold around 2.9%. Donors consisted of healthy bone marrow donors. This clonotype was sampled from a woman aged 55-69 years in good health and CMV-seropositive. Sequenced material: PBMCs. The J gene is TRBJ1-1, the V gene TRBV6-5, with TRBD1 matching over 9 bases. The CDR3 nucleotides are TGTGCCAGCAGTCCGCGGACAGGGGTAGCTGAAGCTTTCTTT. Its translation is CASSPRTGVAEAFF.